The following is a T cell receptor (beta chain) sequence with its context. This clonotype came up many times. Its antigen target is currently unknown. No much larger clone exists at a distance of one base, and base qualities are not known. The library was built by means of RACE. Sequenced on a NextSeq 500. During library preparation, unique molecular identifiers were attached to individual cDNA molecules so that TCRs could be counted in a quantitative, reproducible way. Each blood RNA sample was used to sequence both TCR alpha and TCR beta chains. The study's processing was this. A median of about 87,000 TCRs per sample was observed, with a range of about 20,000 to 700,000. V, J and CDR3 annotation of the TCR reads was performed with the Decombinator software suite. For the PS versus PT1 abundance plots, all samples were subsampled to the same number of TCRs (28,000). Expanded TCRs were defined as absent before sensitization and observed at least eight times at the 2-week time point. The public reads were run again by TCRdb, first through fastp at Q25 and then through MiXCR, and only productive beta chains were kept. CDR3 protein sequences are deduplicated, and each keeps its most common genes and DNA. These V and J calls are TCRdb output, not the study's own analysis. The sample table contains under 300,000 distinct CDR3 sequences; only one count was recorded for approximately 8% of them. The ten largest clones add up to 1.2% of the sample.

The record originates from a study of human T cells and chemical hapten exposure (dated by TCRdb to 2020 to 2023). Looking at the study overall: For sensitization, 2% DPC in acetone was applied to a roughly 2 cm by roughly 2 cm area of upper inner arm skin. Throughout the study period of 20 to 30 weeks, patients also received therapeutic DPC doses to the scalp every week. Patch tests used Finn chambers with 0.01% DPC on the upper back, scored after 6 days by International Contact Dermatitis Research Group standards. The patient cohort, mostly female, included alopecia areata with under or over 50% scalp involvement, alopecia totalis and alopecia universalis. Libraries were combined into a pool for sequencing, and differences in TCR yield between samples came mainly from small differences in library volumes within the pool. Peripheral blood TCR repertoire changes were tracked in vivo in alopecia patients during primary and secondary sensitization to the hapten diphenylcyclopropenone (DPC). Blood samples were taken from patients before sensitization (week 0) and then at 2, 6 and about 24 weeks after DPC sensitization. About 28 alopecia patients gave blood for TCR sequencing at one to four time points (pre-sensitization, 2, 6 and 24 weeks).

This specimen's time point label, interpreted: pre-sensitization, week 0. The treatment or condition label of this sample denotes: therapeutic diphenylcyclopropenone sensitization with weekly scalp DPC. At each patch-test visit, blood was drawn before the patch test was applied. Patients were eligible if aged 18 to 70, diagnosed with alopecia and judged suitable for DPC therapy, and pregnant patients were excluded. Total RNA was extracted from unfractionated whole blood that had been collected in Tempus Blood RNA tubes. Spanning cysteine to phenylalanine, the CDR3 consists of 15 amino acids. CDR3 DNA is the only sequence kept; it has 45 bases, read in frame from the first base. CDR1 and CDR2 (MNHEY, SVGEGT) derive from the germline V gene. V is shortened by 2 bases, J by 5 bases, and the region joining them spans 15 bases. General conclusions and limits of the study: After repeated subsampling, the strength of the expansion versus patch-test correlation and the threshold at which it became significant changed. The number of TCRs above 1 in 1000 frequency did not change with DPC sensitization; there was no evidence of global repertoire structure alterations. A positive correlation was found between the number of PT1 expanded TCRs and patch test score, with significance reached at thresholds 8, 16 and 32 but not 4. Expanded TCRs formed significantly more large CDR3 similarity clusters than pre-sensitization or healthy control sets, consistent with antigen-driven responses. Because every patient had alopecia, a presumed autoimmune disease, the patients' immune response might differ from that of healthy individuals.

The clonotype comes from a man between 18 and 29 years old with alopecia areata. Some clones in this sample may be carry-over from other donors' samples. Rearrangement joined TRBV6-2 or TRBV6-3 to TRBJ1-1; D gene: possibly TRBD1, on 6 matching bases. This specimen was whole blood, taken in connection with sensitization to the hapten diphenylcyclopropenone (DPC). The CDR3 corresponds to CASSYAGRGGTEAFF. The nucleotide sequence is given as TGTGCCAGCAGTTACGCGGGCAGGGGAGGAACTGAAGCTTTCTTT.